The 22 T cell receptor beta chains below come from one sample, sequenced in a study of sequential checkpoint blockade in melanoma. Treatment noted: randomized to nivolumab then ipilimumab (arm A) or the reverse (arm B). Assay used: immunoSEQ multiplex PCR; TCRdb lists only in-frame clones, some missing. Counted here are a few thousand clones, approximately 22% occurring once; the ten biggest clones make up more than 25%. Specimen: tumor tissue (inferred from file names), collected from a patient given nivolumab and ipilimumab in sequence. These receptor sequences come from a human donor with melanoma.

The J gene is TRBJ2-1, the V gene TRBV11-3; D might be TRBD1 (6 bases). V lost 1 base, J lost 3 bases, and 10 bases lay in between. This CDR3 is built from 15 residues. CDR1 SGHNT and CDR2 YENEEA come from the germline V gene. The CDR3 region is CASSLGHRDYNEQFF. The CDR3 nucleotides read TGTGCCAGCAGCTTAGGTCACAGGGACTACAATGAGCAGTTCTTC.

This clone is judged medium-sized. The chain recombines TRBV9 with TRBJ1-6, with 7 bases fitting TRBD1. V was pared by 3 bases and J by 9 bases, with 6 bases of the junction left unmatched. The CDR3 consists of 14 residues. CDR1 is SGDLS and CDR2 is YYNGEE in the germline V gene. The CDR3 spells CASSGETGVSPLHF. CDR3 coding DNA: TGTGCCAGCAGCGGGGAAACAGGGGTTTCACCCCTCCACTTT.

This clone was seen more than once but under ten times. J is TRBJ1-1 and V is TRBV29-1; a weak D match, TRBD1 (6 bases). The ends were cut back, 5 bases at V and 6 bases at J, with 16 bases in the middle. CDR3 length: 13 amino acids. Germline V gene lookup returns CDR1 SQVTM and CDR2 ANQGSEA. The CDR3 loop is CSVSAGEHAEAFF. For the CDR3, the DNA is TGCAGCGTTTCTGCAGGGGAGCACGCTGAAGCTTTCTTT. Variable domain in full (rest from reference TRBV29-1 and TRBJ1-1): SAVISQKPSRDICQRGTSLTIQCQVDSQVTMMFWYRQQPGQSLTLIATANQGSEATYESGFVIDKFPISRPNLTFSTLTVSNMSPEDSSIYLCSVSAGEHAEAFFGQGTRLTVV.

CDR3 protein: CASSIGTASNQPQHF. The CDR3 nucleotides read TGTGCCAGTAGTATAGGGACAGCTAGCAATCAGCCCCAGCATTTT. The V gene is TRBV19, the J gene TRBJ1-5, with D maybe TRBD1 (6 bases). Trimming shortened V by 1 base and J by 0 bases, and 7 bases separated the two germline ends. The CDR3 is 15 amino acids. Germline loops: CDR1 LNHDA, CDR2 SQIVND (reference sequence).

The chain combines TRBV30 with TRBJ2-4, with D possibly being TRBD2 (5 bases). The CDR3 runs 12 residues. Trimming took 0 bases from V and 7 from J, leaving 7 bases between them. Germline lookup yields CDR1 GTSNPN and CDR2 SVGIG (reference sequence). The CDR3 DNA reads TGTGCCTGGAGTGTACTAGGGAACATTCAGTACTTC. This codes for CAWSVLGNIQYF.

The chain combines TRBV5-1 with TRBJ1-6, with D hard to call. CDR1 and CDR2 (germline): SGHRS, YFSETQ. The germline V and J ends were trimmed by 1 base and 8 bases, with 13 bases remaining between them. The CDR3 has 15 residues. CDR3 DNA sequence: TGCGCCAGCAGCTTGTCGGCCGCCTGGGATTCACCCCTCCACTTT. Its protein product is CASSLSAAWDSPLHF.

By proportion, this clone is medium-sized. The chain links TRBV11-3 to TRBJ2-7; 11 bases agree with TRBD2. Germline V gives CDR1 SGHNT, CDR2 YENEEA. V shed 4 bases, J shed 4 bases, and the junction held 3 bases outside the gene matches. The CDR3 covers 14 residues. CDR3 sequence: CASSSGLAVYEQYF. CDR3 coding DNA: TGTGCCAGCAGCTCGGGACTAGCGGTTTACGAGCAGTACTTC.

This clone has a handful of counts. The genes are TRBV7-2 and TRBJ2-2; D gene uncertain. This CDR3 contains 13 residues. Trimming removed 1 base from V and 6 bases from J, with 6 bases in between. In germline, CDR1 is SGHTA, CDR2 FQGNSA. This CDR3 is CASSLGSAGELFF. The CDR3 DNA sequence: TGTGCCAGCAGCTTAGGGTCTGCCGGGGAGCTGTTTTTT.

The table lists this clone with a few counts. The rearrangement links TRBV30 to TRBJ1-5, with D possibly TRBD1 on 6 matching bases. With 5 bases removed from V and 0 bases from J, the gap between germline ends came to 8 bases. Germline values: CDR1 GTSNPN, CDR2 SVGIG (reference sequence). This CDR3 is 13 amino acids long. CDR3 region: CAWAGDSNQPQHF. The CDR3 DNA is TGTGCCTGGGCAGGGGATAGCAATCAGCCCCAGCATTTT.

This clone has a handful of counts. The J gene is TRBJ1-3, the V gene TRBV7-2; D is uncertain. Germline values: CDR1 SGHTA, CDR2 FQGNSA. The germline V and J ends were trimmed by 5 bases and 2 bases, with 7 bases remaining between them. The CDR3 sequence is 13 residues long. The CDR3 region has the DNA TGTGCCAGCAGCCCCACTCCTGGAAACACCATATATTTT. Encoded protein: CASSPTPGNTIYF.

The CDR3 loop reads CASSPGQGAYNEQFF. CDR3 nucleotides: TGTGCCAGCAGCCCGGGACAGGGGGCTTACAATGAGCAGTTCTTC. The chain links TRBV6-8 to TRBJ2-1, with 12 bases aligning to TRBD1. V lost 6 bases, J lost 4 bases, and 4 bases stayed unmatched. Germline values: CDR1 MNHGY, CDR2 SAAAGT. The CDR3 totals 15 residues.

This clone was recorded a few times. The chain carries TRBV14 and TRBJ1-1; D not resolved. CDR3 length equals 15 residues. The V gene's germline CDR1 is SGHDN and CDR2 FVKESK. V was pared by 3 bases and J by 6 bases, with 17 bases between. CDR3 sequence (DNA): TGTGCCAGCAGCCAGACGCGTATGGTGATGGCTGAAGCTTTCTTT. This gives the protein CASSQTRMVMAEAFF.

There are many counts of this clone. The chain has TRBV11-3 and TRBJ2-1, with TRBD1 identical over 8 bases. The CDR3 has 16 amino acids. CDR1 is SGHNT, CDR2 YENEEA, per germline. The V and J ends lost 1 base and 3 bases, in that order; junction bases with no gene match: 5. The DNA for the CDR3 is TGTGCCAGCAGCTTAGTGAGAGACAGGGGCTACAATGAGCAGTTCTTC. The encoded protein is CASSLVRDRGYNEQFF.

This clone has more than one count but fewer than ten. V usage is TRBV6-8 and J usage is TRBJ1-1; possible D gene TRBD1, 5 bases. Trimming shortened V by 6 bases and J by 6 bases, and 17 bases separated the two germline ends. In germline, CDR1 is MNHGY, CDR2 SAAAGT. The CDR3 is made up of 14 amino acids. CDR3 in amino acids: CASRPGGDHAEAFF. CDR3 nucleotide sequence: TGTGCCAGCAGGCCCGGGGGGGATCACGCTGAAGCTTTCTTT.

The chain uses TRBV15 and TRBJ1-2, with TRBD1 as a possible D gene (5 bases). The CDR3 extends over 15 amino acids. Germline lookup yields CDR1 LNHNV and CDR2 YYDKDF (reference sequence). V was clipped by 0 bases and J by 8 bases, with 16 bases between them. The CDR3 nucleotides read TGTGCCACCAGCAGAGATTTGCAGGGATCTGGGGGCTACACCTTC. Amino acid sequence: CATSRDLQGSGGYTF.

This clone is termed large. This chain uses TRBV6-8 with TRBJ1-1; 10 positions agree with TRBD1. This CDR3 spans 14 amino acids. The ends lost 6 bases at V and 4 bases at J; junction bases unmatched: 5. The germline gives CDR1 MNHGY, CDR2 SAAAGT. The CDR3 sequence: CASRPGQGFTEAFF. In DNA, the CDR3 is TGTGCCAGCAGACCGGGACAGGGGTTCACTGAAGCTTTCTTT.

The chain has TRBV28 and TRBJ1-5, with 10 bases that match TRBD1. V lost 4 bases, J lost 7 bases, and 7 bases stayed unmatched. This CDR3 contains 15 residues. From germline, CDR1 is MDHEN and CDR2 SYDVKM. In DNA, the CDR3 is TGTGCCAGCAGTTCCGGACAGGGGGGAGGGCAGCCCCAGCATTTT. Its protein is CASSSGQGGGQPQHF.

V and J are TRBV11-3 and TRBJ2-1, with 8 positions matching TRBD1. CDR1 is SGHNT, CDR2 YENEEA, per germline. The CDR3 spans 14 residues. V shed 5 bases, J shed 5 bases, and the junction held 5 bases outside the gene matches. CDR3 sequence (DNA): TGTGCCAGCAGCACCAGGACAGGGAACAATGAGCAGTTCTTC. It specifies CASSTRTGNNEQFF.

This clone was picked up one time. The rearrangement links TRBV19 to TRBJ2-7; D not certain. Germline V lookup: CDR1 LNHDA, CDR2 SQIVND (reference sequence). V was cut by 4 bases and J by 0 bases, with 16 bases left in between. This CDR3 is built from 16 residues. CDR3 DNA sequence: TGTGCCAGTAGTAGAGCCCAATGGGCGGCCTCCTACGAGCAGTACTTC. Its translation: CASSRAQWAASYEQYF.

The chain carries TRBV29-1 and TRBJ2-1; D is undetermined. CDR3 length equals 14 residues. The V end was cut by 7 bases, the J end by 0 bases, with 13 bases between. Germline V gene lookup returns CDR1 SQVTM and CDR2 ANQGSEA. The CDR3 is CSAKGPGSYNEQFF. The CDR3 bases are TGCAGCGCTAAAGGACCGGGCTCCTACAATGAGCAGTTCTTC.

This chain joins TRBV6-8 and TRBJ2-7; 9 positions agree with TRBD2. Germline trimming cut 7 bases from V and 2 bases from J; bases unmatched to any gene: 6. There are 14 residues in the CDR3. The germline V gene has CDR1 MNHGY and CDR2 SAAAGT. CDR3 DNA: TGTGCCAGCACCCCGGGCGGGGGGGCCTACGAGCAGTACTTC. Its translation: CASTPGGGAYEQYF.

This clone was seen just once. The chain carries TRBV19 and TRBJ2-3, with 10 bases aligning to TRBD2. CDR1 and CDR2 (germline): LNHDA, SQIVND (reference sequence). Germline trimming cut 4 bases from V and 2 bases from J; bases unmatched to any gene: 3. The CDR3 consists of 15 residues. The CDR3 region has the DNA TGTGCCAGTAGTAAGGGACTAGCGTTCACAGATACGCAGTATTTT. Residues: CASSKGLAFTDTQYF.